This is a list of T cell receptor beta chains from one sample in a study of T cell responses to AZD1222 COVID-19 vaccine. Some clones are missing from TCRdb's copy, which holds only in-frame ones; the method was immunoSEQ multiplex PCR. The sample shows about 130,000 clones, approximately 86% of them seen only once. Material: peripheral blood, obtained on day 0 of AZD1222 vaccination. The receptors originated from an adult in good health. Both conserved end residues are part of each CDR3. Fields, in order: D gene, J gene, V gene, clone size, CDR3 DNA, CDR3 protein. A D gene is named only where the DNA matches it firmly. Clone size, where shown, is once, few, many, or a class for clones that have expanded.

d_call: .
j_call: TRBJ1-1
v_call: TRBV18
clone_size: .
cdr3_nt: TGTGCCAGCTCACCATACAGGGCTGAAGCTTTCTTT
cdr3_aa: CASSPYRAEAFF

d_call: .
j_call: TRBJ2-7
v_call: TRBV7-8
clone_size: .
cdr3_nt: TGTGCCAGCAGCACCAGGTCTGAGGGCGAGCAGTACTTC
cdr3_aa: CASSTRSEGEQYF

d_call: .
j_call: TRBJ1-6
v_call: TRBV28
clone_size: .
cdr3_nt: TGTGCCAGCATCGATCTCTCCTATAATTCACCCCTCCACTTT
cdr3_aa: CASIDLSYNSPLHF

d_call: .
j_call: TRBJ1-5
v_call: TRBV7-9
clone_size: .
cdr3_nt: TGTGCCAGCAGCCACCCCAACGGGCCCCAGCATTTT
cdr3_aa: CASSHPNGPQHF

d_call: .
j_call: TRBJ2-5
v_call: TRBV12-5
clone_size: .
cdr3_nt: TGTGCTAGTGGTTTTGGGGCAGAAAATATCCAAGAGACCCAGTACTTC
cdr3_aa: CASGFGAENIQETQYF

d_call: .
j_call: TRBJ2-3
v_call: TRBV9
clone_size: .
cdr3_nt: TGTGCCAGCAGCGACAACACAGATACGCAGTATTTT
cdr3_aa: CASSDNTDTQYF

d_call: .
j_call: TRBJ1-1
v_call: TRBV7-9
clone_size: .
cdr3_nt: TGTGCCAGCAGCTCTCCCGGGGGGAGAAACACTGAAGCTTTCTTT
cdr3_aa: CASSSPGGRNTEAFF

d_call: TRBD1
j_call: TRBJ2-2
v_call: TRBV7-2
clone_size: .
cdr3_nt: TGTGCCAGCAGCAAAGACGGGACAGTTGCTACCGGGGAGCTGTTTTTT
cdr3_aa: CASSKDGTVATGELFF

d_call: .
j_call: TRBJ1-2
v_call: TRBV28
clone_size: .
cdr3_nt: TGTGCCAGCAGTCTCTTGGGGGGGAATGGCTACACCTTC
cdr3_aa: CASSLLGGNGYTF

d_call: .
j_call: TRBJ2-7
v_call: TRBV30
clone_size: .
cdr3_nt: TGTGCCTGGAGCGAGGACACAAACTACGAGCAGTACTTC
cdr3_aa: CAWSEDTNYEQYF

d_call: TRBD2
j_call: TRBJ2-5
v_call: TRBV5-4
clone_size: .
cdr3_nt: TGTGCCAGCAGCTTGGAGGGCGGGGGGGCCTTTGAGACCCAGTACTTC
cdr3_aa: CASSLEGGGAFETQYF

d_call: .
j_call: TRBJ1-3
v_call: TRBV19
clone_size: .
cdr3_nt: TGTGCCAGTAGTATAGAAAGAAGCACCATATATTTT
cdr3_aa: CASSIERSTIYF

d_call: .
j_call: TRBJ1-1
v_call: TRBV2
clone_size: .
cdr3_nt: TGTGCCAGCAGACTCGGCGAGAACACTGAAGCTTTCTTT
cdr3_aa: CASRLGENTEAFF

d_call: TRBD1
j_call: TRBJ1-1
v_call: TRBV30
clone_size: .
cdr3_nt: TGTGCCAAGGGGGACAGGGGGCCTGAAGCTTTCTTT
cdr3_aa: CAKGDRGPEAFF

d_call: .
j_call: TRBJ1-5
v_call: TRBV28
clone_size: .
cdr3_nt: TGTGCCAGCAGTTTACTAAGATTCGACAGCAATCAGCCCCAGCATTTT
cdr3_aa: CASSLLRFDSNQPQHF

d_call: .
j_call: TRBJ2-1
v_call: TRBV20-1
clone_size: .
cdr3_nt: TGCAGTGCTAGAGAAAGGAGGGAGCAGTTCTTC
cdr3_aa: CSARERREQFF

d_call: .
j_call: TRBJ2-7
v_call: TRBV4-2
clone_size: .
cdr3_nt: TGTGCCAGCAGCCAAGGGCAGGGTAGCTCCTACGAGCAGTACTTC
cdr3_aa: CASSQGQGSSYEQYF

d_call: TRBD2
j_call: TRBJ2-1
v_call: TRBV5-1
clone_size: .
cdr3_nt: TGCGCCAGCAGCTCCTCTAGCGGGGGGAGGAATGAGCAGTTCTTC
cdr3_aa: CASSSSSGGRNEQFF

d_call: .
j_call: TRBJ2-7
v_call: TRBV3-1/TRBV3-2
clone_size: .
cdr3_nt: TGTGCCAGCAGCCAAGAGGGCAGTTGGAGCTCCTACGAGCAGTACTTC
cdr3_aa: CASSQEGSWSSYEQYF

d_call: TRBD1
j_call: TRBJ1-6
v_call: TRBV18
clone_size: .
cdr3_nt: TGTGCCAGCTCACCATCCGGGACAGGGACCTCACCCCTCCACTTT
cdr3_aa: CASSPSGTGTSPLHF

d_call: TRBD1
j_call: TRBJ1-6
v_call: TRBV28
clone_size: once
cdr3_nt: TGTGCCAGCAGGCCGGGACAGTCTATCGCACCCCTCCACTTT
cdr3_aa: CASRPGQSIAPLHF

d_call: .
j_call: TRBJ1-1
v_call: TRBV19
clone_size: once
cdr3_nt: TGTGCCAGTAGTATGACCTCCATCGAACCTGAAGCTTTCTTT
cdr3_aa: CASSMTSIEPEAFF

d_call: .
j_call: TRBJ2-7
v_call: TRBV29-1
clone_size: .
cdr3_nt: TGCAGTCATGTGACCCGATCATTCTCCTACGAGCAGTACTTC
cdr3_aa: CSHVTRSFSYEQYF

d_call: .
j_call: TRBJ2-7
v_call: TRBV29-1
clone_size: .
cdr3_nt: TGCAGCGTCCCCTCGGGGCTGCCCTCCTACGAGCAGTACTTC
cdr3_aa: CSVPSGLPSYEQYF

d_call: TRBD2
j_call: TRBJ2-7
v_call: TRBV6-5
clone_size: once
cdr3_nt: TGTGCCAGCAGTTACTGGGAGGGCGGGGGACCCTACGAGCAGTACTTC
cdr3_aa: CASSYWEGGGPYEQYF

d_call: .
j_call: TRBJ1-1
v_call: TRBV27
clone_size: .
cdr3_nt: TGTGCCAGCAGCCACCTCGGCGGGGAAGTGGGTACTGAAGCTTTCTTT
cdr3_aa: CASSHLGGEVGTEAFF

d_call: TRBD2
j_call: TRBJ2-5
v_call: TRBV10-3
clone_size: few
cdr3_nt: TGTGCCATCAGGGGGGGGGAAGAGACCCAGTACTTC
cdr3_aa: CAIRGGEETQYF

d_call: .
j_call: TRBJ2-2
v_call: TRBV3-1/TRBV3-2
clone_size: .
cdr3_nt: TGTGCCAGCAGCCCCTCGGGCCGAATCGACACCGGGGAGCTGTTTTTT
cdr3_aa: CASSPSGRIDTGELFF

d_call: TRBD1
j_call: TRBJ2-3
v_call: TRBV5-1
clone_size: .
cdr3_nt: TGCGCCAGCAGCTCGACAGGGGGGGGACAACACACAGATACGCAGTATTTT
cdr3_aa: CASSSTGGGQHTDTQYF

d_call: .
j_call: TRBJ1-1
v_call: TRBV3-1/TRBV3-2
clone_size: .
cdr3_nt: TGTGCCAGCAGCCAAGGGACCGGGGGCACTGAAGCTTTCTTT
cdr3_aa: CASSQGTGGTEAFF

d_call: .
j_call: TRBJ1-5
v_call: TRBV5-1
clone_size: .
cdr3_nt: TGCGCCAGCAGCTTGATTAGTGGGCCGAACCAGCATTTT
cdr3_aa: CASSLISGPNQHF

d_call: .
j_call: TRBJ1-2
v_call: TRBV7-8
clone_size: .
cdr3_nt: TGTGCCAGCAGCTTAGGAATTGGGTTCGGCTACACCTTC
cdr3_aa: CASSLGIGFGYTF

d_call: TRBD2
j_call: TRBJ2-7
v_call: TRBV7-8
clone_size: .
cdr3_nt: TGTGCCAGCAGCCCCTCTGGGCGGGGGGACTCCTACGAGCAGTACTTC
cdr3_aa: CASSPSGRGDSYEQYF

d_call: .
j_call: TRBJ2-3
v_call: TRBV7-2
clone_size: .
cdr3_nt: TGTGCCAGCAGCTTAGTCCCAGTCGCAGATACGCAGTATTTT
cdr3_aa: CASSLVPVADTQYF

d_call: .
j_call: TRBJ1-2
v_call: TRBV12-3/TRBV12-4
clone_size: .
cdr3_nt: TGTGCCAGCAGTTTAATAGACTATGGCTACACCTTC
cdr3_aa: CASSLIDYGYTF

d_call: TRBD1
j_call: TRBJ1-5
v_call: TRBV5-5
clone_size: .
cdr3_nt: TGTGCCAGCAGCACTTCCTCAGGGGGGTATAGCAATCAGCCCCAGCATTTT
cdr3_aa: CASSTSSGGYSNQPQHF

d_call: .
j_call: TRBJ1-5
v_call: TRBV6-5
clone_size: once
cdr3_nt: TGTGCCAGCAGCCCCAAAAGAAATCAGCCCCAGCATTTT
cdr3_aa: CASSPKRNQPQHF

d_call: TRBD2
j_call: TRBJ2-7
v_call: TRBV6-5
clone_size: few
cdr3_nt: TGTGCCAGCAGTTGGGGACTAGCGGGTTCCTACGAGCAGTACTTC
cdr3_aa: CASSWGLAGSYEQYF

d_call: .
j_call: TRBJ2-2
v_call: TRBV19
clone_size: .
cdr3_nt: TGTGCCAGTAGGGGGACGGCGAACACCGGGGAGCTGTTTTTT
cdr3_aa: CASRGTANTGELFF

d_call: .
j_call: TRBJ2-7
v_call: TRBV5-4
clone_size: .
cdr3_nt: TGTGCCAGCAGCTCCGCTGGGCAGGCTATCCCGCAGTACTTC
cdr3_aa: CASSSAGQAIPQYF

d_call: .
j_call: TRBJ1-2
v_call: TRBV5-1
clone_size: .
cdr3_nt: TGCGCCAGCAGCCCGGCAGGGCCGGATGATGGCTACACCTTC
cdr3_aa: CASSPAGPDDGYTF

d_call: TRBD2
j_call: TRBJ2-2
v_call: TRBV5-1
clone_size: .
cdr3_nt: TGCGCCAGCAGCTTGGTCGTCCGGAGCGGGGACACCGGGGAGCTGTTTTTT
cdr3_aa: CASSLVVRSGDTGELFF

d_call: .
j_call: TRBJ1-1
v_call: TRBV3-1/TRBV3-2
clone_size: .
cdr3_nt: TGTGCCAGCAGCTCCGTCCCGGGTCGCCTGATGGGGGCTGAAGCTTTCTTT
cdr3_aa: CASSSVPGRLMGAEAFF

d_call: TRBD2
j_call: TRBJ2-1
v_call: TRBV4-3
clone_size: .
cdr3_nt: TGCGCCAGCAGCCAAGATCGAGGCGGGGGAGACAATGAGCAGTTCTTC
cdr3_aa: CASSQDRGGGDNEQFF

d_call: .
j_call: TRBJ1-4
v_call: TRBV18
clone_size: .
cdr3_nt: TGTGCCAGCTCACCATCTCACGTTGAAAAACTGTTTTTT
cdr3_aa: CASSPSHVEKLFF

d_call: .
j_call: TRBJ2-4
v_call: TRBV7-3
clone_size: once
cdr3_nt: TGTGCCAGCAGCTTAAGGTTAGCAGCCCATAACAAAAACATTCAGTACTTC
cdr3_aa: CASSLRLAAHNKNIQYF

d_call: .
j_call: TRBJ1-1
v_call: TRBV23-1
clone_size: .
cdr3_nt: TGCGCCAGCACCCTCCGGGGGAACACTGAAGCTTTCTTT
cdr3_aa: CASTLRGNTEAFF

d_call: TRBD1
j_call: TRBJ1-1
v_call: TRBV10-3
clone_size: once
cdr3_nt: TGTGCCATCAGCACAGGGGGTCGGACTGAAGCTTTCTTT
cdr3_aa: CAISTGGRTEAFF

d_call: .
j_call: TRBJ2-1
v_call: TRBV6-2/TRBV6-3
clone_size: .
cdr3_nt: TGTGCCAGCAGTTACCAGCAGGAATCCTACAATGAGCAGTTCTTC
cdr3_aa: CASSYQQESYNEQFF

d_call: .
j_call: TRBJ2-2
v_call: TRBV11-2
clone_size: .
cdr3_nt: TGTGCCAGCAGCCTTGACTACACAGACCGGGAGCTGTTTTTT
cdr3_aa: CASSLDYTDRELFF

d_call: .
j_call: TRBJ1-3
v_call: TRBV4-1
clone_size: .
cdr3_nt: TGCGCCAGCAGCCAAGAAACGGGCAGCTTCTCTGGAAACACCATATATTTT
cdr3_aa: CASSQETGSFSGNTIYF

d_call: .
j_call: TRBJ2-1
v_call: TRBV7-2
clone_size: .
cdr3_nt: TGTGCCAGCAGCTTAGCCCCGACTCCCAACAATGAGCAGTTCTTC
cdr3_aa: CASSLAPTPNNEQFF

d_call: .
j_call: TRBJ2-7
v_call: TRBV4-1
clone_size: .
cdr3_nt: TGCGCCAGCAGCCCCTCCCCCCTCGGGACAAGACTCTTC
cdr3_aa: CASSPSPLGTRLF